Listed below are T cell receptor beta chains from one sample, sequenced in a study of blood T cell repertoires in COVID-19. The assay was immunoSEQ multiplex PCR, and TCRdb's table has in-frame clones only and misses some. The table has approximately 150,000 clones, about four fifths seen once. Sequencing was carried out using PBMCs or T cells enriched from blood (not recorded which). Every receptor here comes from a man aged 55 to 70 who had recovered from COVID-19. Both conserved end residues are trimmed from each CDR3. D genes are given only for firm matches.

j_gene,d_gene,v_gene,CDR3aa
TRBJ2-7,TRBD1,TRBV18,ASSLSGTGYEQY
TRBJ2-1,-,TRBV20-1,RAMEGPEQF
TRBJ1-6,-,TRBV19,ASSPGQKISPLH
TRBJ1-6,TRBD1,TRBV7-9,ASSLGDSRSNSPLH
TRBJ2-7,TRBD1,TRBV28,ASSPSPGQGSLYEQY
TRBJ2-3,-,TRBV20-1,SARNLNTQY
TRBJ2-7,TRBD1,TRBV7-6,ASSLETGGHYEQY
TRBJ2-7,-,TRBV14,ASSHSLGLRYSYEQY
TRBJ2-3,-,TRBV14,ASSQEFGSTQY
TRBJ2-7,TRBD1,TRBV28,ASSSLTGEAEQY
TRBJ2-7,TRBD1,TRBV5-4,ASSEGQGLSYEQY
TRBJ2-2,TRBD2,TRBV28,ASSALAGVGELF
TRBJ1-2,-,TRBV28,ASRGGRDNYGYT
TRBJ2-5,-,TRBV6-1,ASSEIEALRTQY
TRBJ1-4,-,TRBV5-4,ASSMGPDEKLF
TRBJ2-5,TRBD2,TRBV25-1,ASSEPGGFGETQY
TRBJ2-3,-,TRBV7-9,ASSLDRVPSTDTQY
TRBJ2-3,-,TRBV4-1,ASSQEPGTSTDTQY
TRBJ1-1,-,TRBV5-1,ASSLVWAQNTEAF
TRBJ2-2,-,TRBV9,ASSVRLVGELF
TRBJ1-2,TRBD1,TRBV24-1,ATSDRQGLYGYT
TRBJ1-2,-,TRBV5-5,ASSFGGNYGYT
TRBJ2-7,-,TRBV5-6,ASREEIGVDEQY
TRBJ2-1,-,TRBV27,ASSLSGGRLGGEQF
TRBJ1-1,-,TRBV21-1,ASSKHRVPTEAF
TRBJ2-7,TRBD2,TRBV2,ASSGSSGRASEQY
TRBJ2-5,-,TRBV25-1,ASSEGRTEQETQY
TRBJ2-1,-,TRBV4-2,ASSQDGASPF
TRBJ2-1,TRBD1,TRBV27,ASSLSGTGEF
TRBJ1-4,-,TRBV7-3,ASSRGIPEKLF
TRBJ1-2,TRBD1,TRBV28,ASSKGAPFYGYT
TRBJ1-6,TRBD1,TRBV6-5,ASRRQGADNSPLH
TRBJ2-2,-,TRBV6-4,ASSEGTGTGELF